The 19 T cell receptor beta chains given below trace back to one sample, sequenced in a study of blood T cell repertoires in COVID-19. The table came from immunoSEQ multiplex PCR; TCRdb's copy has only in-frame clones and leaves some out. Counted here are 100,000 to 150,000 clones, about four fifths occurring once; the ten biggest clones make up roughly 12%. Sequenced: peripheral blood. The receptors stem from a man aged 55-75 years with acute or convalescent COVID-19.

This clone was observed a single time. The J gene is TRBJ2-3, the V gene TRBV3-1 (or the pseudogene TRBV3-2); 7 bases are a match to TRBD2. Germline trimming cut 1 base from V and 3 bases from J; bases unmatched to any gene: 7. The CDR3 contains 16 residues. In germline, CDR1 is LGHDT, CDR2 YNNKEL (reference sequence). The chain's CDR3 is CASSQVRLAPTDTQYF. DNA of the CDR3: TGTGCCAGCAGCCAAGTTAGACTAGCCCCAACAGATACGCAGTATTTT.

The chain links TRBV27 to TRBJ2-4; D is uncertain. This CDR3 is built from 16 residues. Germline assignment: CDR1 MNHEY and CDR2 SMNVEV (reference sequence). Trimming removed 3 bases from V and 1 base from J, with 13 bases in between. This CDR3 reads CASSFFSALAKNIQYF. Written as DNA, the CDR3 is TGTGCCAGCAGTTTTTTCAGCGCCCTGGCCAAAAACATTCAGTACTTC.

The chain joins TRBV29-1 to TRBJ2-3; TRBD2 might be the D (5 bases). Germline CDR1 SQVTM, CDR2 ANQGSEA. The length of the CDR3 is 15 residues. The V gene lost 0 bases and the J gene lost 4 bases, with 14 bases spanning the gap. This CDR3 reads CSVEETGREPDTQYF. The CDR3 nucleotides are TGCAGCGTTGAAGAAACTGGCCGGGAACCAGATACGCAGTATTTT.

The chain couples TRBV28 to TRBJ1-6, with D unclear. Trimming took off 3 bases at V and 5 bases at J, with 8 bases between the two ends. This CDR3 is 14 amino acids long. Germline V gene data show CDR1 as MDHEN and CDR2 as SYDVKM. The CDR3, as DNA: TGTGCCAGCAGTTTCGCACAGAATAATTCACCCCTCCACTTT. This sequence encodes CASSFAQNNSPLHF.

The rearrangement joins TRBV5-1 to TRBJ2-3, with D perhaps matching TRBD2 (6 bases). CDR3 length: 16 residues. V dropped 4 bases and J dropped 5 bases, with 20 bases sitting between them. The germline gives CDR1 SGHRS, CDR2 YFSETQ. The CDR3, as DNA: TGCGCCAGCAGCGGCGAGCGGGTCTTGGGGCAAGATACGCAGTATTTT. This gives the protein CASSGERVLGQDTQYF.

This chain links TRBV19 with TRBJ2-5, with 8 bases fitting TRBD1. The CDR3 is 15 residues long. Germline lookup yields CDR1 LNHDA and CDR2 SQIVND (reference sequence). J gave up 2 bases and V 4 bases, and 6 bases lay outside the gene matches. CDR3 region: CASSTGQGLQETQYF. CDR3 bases: TGTGCCAGTAGTACCGGACAGGGACTTCAAGAGACCCAGTACTTC.

This chain links TRBV12-1 with TRBJ2-7; whether TRBD2, the table's D call, matches the DNA was not checked. TRBV12-1 is noted as a pseudogene. The length of the CDR3 is 14 residues. CDR3: CASSPKREADEQYF. The CDR3 DNA sequence: TGTGCCAGCAGCCCAAAGCGGGAGGCTGACGAGCAGTACTTC.

This clone showed up just a few times. The chain has TRBV28 and TRBJ1-3; 8 bases map to TRBD1. Trimming removed 2 bases from V and 3 bases from J; junction bases left unmatched: 9. Germline V gene data show CDR1 as MDHEN and CDR2 as SYDVKM. The CDR3 spans 17 residues. This CDR3 is CASSLVAGTGLGNTIYF. DNA for the CDR3: TGTGCCAGCAGTTTAGTTGCCGGGACAGGTCTTGGAAACACCATATATTTT. Drawing the rest from reference TRBV28 and TRBJ1-3, the complete variable domain is DVKVTQSSRYLVKRTGEKVFLECVQDMDHENMFWYRQDPGLGLRLIYFSYDVKMKEKGDIPEGYSVSREKKERFSLILESASTNQTSMYLCASSLVAGTGLGNTIYFGEGSWLTVV.

The CDR3 protein is CASSDNSGSRVTEQYF. DNA of the CDR3: TGTGCCAGCAGTGATAACTCCGGGTCCCGGGTTACCGAGCAGTACTTC. This chain joins TRBV28 and TRBJ2-7, with D hard to call. Trimming pared 5 bases from V and 6 bases from J, leaving 23 bases between. The CDR3 is made up of 16 amino acids. Germline CDR1 reads MDHEN; CDR2 reads SYDVKM.

This chain links TRBV7-9 with TRBJ2-2, with D perhaps matching TRBD1 (6 bases). V was cut by 5 bases and J by 1 base, with 14 bases left in between. The CDR3 spans 16 residues. CDR1 and CDR2 from the germline V gene are SEHNR and FQNEAQ (reference sequence). As DNA, the CDR3 is TGTGCCAGCAGCGGGAGAGGGGGAATGAACACCGGGGAGCTGTTTTTT. This sequence encodes CASSGRGGMNTGELFF.

V usage is TRBV10-3 and J usage is TRBJ1-1; 8 bases fit TRBD1. The germline V gene has CDR1 ENHRY and CDR2 SYGVKD. With V trimmed by 3 bases and J by 6 bases, 9 bases remained unmatched. This CDR3 is 15 amino acids long. CDR3 nucleotide sequence: TGTGCCATCAGTGATGATGGAGGACAGGGCTCTGAAGCTTTCTTT. Encoded protein: CAISDDGGQGSEAFF.

The chain links TRBV27 to TRBJ2-2; 14 nucleotides align to TRBD2. The CDR3 has 16 amino acids. Trimming took 4 bases from V and 8 from J; bases not matched to a gene: 6. CDR1 and CDR2 from the germline V gene are MNHEY and SMNVEV (reference sequence). The CDR3 reads CASSSTSGRASGELFF. DNA for the CDR3: TGTGCCAGCAGTTCGACTAGCGGGAGGGCCTCGGGGGAGCTGTTTTTT.

This sequence joins TRBV27 and TRBJ2-2; 11 bases line up with TRBD1. The CDR3 contains 16 residues. Germline CDR1 reads MNHEY; CDR2 reads SMNVEV (reference sequence). With V trimmed by 6 bases and J by 6 bases, 9 bases remained unmatched. This CDR3 is CASSPWTGGRAGELFF. The CDR3 coding sequence is TGTGCCAGCAGCCCCTGGACAGGGGGCCGGGCCGGGGAGCTGTTTTTT.

V and J are TRBV5-1 and TRBJ1-1, with D maybe TRBD1 (6 bases). Germline V gene sequence: CDR1 SGHRS, CDR2 YFSETQ. The CDR3 runs to 14 residues. V lost 4 bases to trimming and J lost 0 bases, with 10 bases between them. CDR3 DNA sequence: TGCGCCAGCAGCCAAGGGACACTGAACACTGAAGCTTTCTTT. Its translation: CASSQGTLNTEAFF. Full variable domain (outside the CDR3, taken from reference TRBV5-1 and TRBJ1-1): KAGVTQTPRYLIKTRGQQVTLSCSPISGHRSVSWYQQTPGQGLQFLFEYFSETQRNKGNFPGRFSGRQFSNSRSEMNVSTLELGDSALYLCASSQGTLNTEAFFGQGTRLTVV.

The chain combines TRBV30 with TRBJ2-1; 10 bases align to TRBD2. The CDR3 extends over 14 amino acids. CDR1 and CDR2 from the germline V gene are GTSNPN and SVGIG (reference sequence). The V segment lost 4 bases and the J segment 5 bases; nucleotides outside the gene matches: 5. The CDR3 sequence is CAWTGLAENNEQFF. In DNA form, the CDR3 reads TGTGCCTGGACCGGACTAGCGGAAAACAATGAGCAGTTCTTC.

The chain joins TRBV4-2 to TRBJ1-2, with 8 bases fitting TRBD1. With 5 bases clipped from V and 4 bases from J, the junction kept 0 bases outside the gene matches. From germline, CDR1 is LGHNA and CDR2 YNFKEQ. The CDR3 loop spans 12 amino acids. CDR3: CASSDRGYGYTF. CDR3 nucleotides: TGTGCCAGCAGCGACAGGGGCTATGGCTACACCTTC.

This chain connects TRBV5-6 to TRBJ1-3; D is possibly TRBD1 (5 bases). V lost 2 bases and J lost 7, with 13 bases in between. The CDR3 loop spans 14 amino acids. Germline CDR1 and CDR2: SGHDT and YYEEEE. CDR3: CASSFGPAGNTIYF. CDR3 bases: TGTGCCAGCAGCTTCGGTCCGGCAGGGAACACCATATATTTT.

The chain joins TRBV3-1 (or the pseudogene TRBV3-2) to TRBJ1-2; a weak D match, TRBD1 (5 bases). Trimming took off 3 bases at V and 4 bases at J, with 18 bases between the two ends. Germline V CDR1 and CDR2: LGHDT, YNNKEL (reference sequence). The CDR3 is made up of 16 amino acids. The CDR3 region has the DNA TGTGCCAGCAGCCAGCCGGGACTCCGGCGGGGCTATGGCTACACCTTC. This sequence encodes CASSQPGLRRGYGYTF.

The chain has TRBV30 and TRBJ2-1, with 10 bases fitting TRBD2. The CDR3 is 15 residues long. The trim removed 3 bases at V and 3 bases at J, leaving 5 bases unmatched. In germline, CDR1 is GTSNPN, CDR2 SVGIG (reference sequence). The CDR3 here is CAWRWTSGHYNEQFF. The CDR3 DNA reads as TGTGCCTGGAGGTGGACTAGCGGACACTACAATGAGCAGTTCTTC.